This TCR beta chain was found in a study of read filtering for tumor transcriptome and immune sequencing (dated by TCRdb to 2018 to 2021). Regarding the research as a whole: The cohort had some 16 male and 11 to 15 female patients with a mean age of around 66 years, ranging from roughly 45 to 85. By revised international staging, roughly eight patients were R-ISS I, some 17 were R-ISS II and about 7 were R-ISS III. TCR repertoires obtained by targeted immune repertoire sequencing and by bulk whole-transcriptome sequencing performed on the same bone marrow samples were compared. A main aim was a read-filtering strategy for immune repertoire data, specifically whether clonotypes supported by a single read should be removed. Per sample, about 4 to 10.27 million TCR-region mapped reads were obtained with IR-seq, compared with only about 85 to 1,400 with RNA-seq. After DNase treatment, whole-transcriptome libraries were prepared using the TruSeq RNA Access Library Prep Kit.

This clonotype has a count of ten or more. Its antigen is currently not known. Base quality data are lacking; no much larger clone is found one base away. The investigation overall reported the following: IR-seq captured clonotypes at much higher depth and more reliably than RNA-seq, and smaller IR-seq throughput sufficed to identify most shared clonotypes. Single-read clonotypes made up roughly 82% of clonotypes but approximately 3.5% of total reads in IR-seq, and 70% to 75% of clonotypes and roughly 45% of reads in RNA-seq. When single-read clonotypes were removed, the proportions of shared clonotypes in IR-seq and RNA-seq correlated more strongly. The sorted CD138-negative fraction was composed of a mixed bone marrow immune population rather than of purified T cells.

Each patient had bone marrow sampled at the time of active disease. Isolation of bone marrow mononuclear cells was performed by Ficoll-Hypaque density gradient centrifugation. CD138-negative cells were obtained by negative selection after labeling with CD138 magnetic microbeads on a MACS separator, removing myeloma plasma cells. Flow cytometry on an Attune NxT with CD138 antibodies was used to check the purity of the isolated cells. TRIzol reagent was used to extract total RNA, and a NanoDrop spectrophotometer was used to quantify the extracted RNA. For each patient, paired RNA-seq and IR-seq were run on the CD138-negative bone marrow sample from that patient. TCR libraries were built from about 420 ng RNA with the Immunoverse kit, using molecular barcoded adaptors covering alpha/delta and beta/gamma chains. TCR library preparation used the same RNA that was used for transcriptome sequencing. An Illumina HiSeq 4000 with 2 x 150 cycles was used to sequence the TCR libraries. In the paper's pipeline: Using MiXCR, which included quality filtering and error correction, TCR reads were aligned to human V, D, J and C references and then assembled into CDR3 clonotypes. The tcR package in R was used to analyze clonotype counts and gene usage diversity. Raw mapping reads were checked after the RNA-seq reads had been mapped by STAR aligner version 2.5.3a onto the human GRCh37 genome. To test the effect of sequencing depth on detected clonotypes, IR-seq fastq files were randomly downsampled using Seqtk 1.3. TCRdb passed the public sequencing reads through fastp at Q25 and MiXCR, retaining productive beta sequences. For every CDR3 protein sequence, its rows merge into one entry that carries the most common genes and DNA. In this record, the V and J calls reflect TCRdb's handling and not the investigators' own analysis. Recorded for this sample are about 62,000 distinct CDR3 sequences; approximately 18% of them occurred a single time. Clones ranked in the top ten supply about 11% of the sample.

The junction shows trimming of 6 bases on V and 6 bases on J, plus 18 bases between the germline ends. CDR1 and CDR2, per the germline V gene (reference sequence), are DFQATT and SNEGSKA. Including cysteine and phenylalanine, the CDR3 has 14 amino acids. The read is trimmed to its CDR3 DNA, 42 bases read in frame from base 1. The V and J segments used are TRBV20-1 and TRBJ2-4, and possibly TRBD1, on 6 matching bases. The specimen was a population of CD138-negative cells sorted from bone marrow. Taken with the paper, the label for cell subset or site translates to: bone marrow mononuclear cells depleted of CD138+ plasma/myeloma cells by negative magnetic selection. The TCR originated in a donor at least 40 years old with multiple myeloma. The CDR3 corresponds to CSAPSTGRGNIQYF. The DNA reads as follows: TGCAGTGCACCGAGTACAGGGCGCGGAAACATTCAGTACTTC.